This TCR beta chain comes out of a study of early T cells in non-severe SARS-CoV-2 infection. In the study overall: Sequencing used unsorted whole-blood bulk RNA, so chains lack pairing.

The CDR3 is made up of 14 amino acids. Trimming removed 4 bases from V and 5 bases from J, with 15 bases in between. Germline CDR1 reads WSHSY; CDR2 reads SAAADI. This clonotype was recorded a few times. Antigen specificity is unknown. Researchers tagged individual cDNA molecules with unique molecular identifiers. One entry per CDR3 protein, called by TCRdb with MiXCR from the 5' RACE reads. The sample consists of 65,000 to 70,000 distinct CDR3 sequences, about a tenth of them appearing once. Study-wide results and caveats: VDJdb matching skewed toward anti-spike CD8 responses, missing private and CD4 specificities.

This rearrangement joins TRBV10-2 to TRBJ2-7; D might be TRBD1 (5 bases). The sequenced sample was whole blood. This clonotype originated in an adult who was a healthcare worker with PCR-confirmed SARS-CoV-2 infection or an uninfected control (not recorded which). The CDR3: CASSATDKQNEQYF. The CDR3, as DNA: TGCGCCAGCAGTGCAACGGACAAACAAAACGAGCAGTACTTC.